A single sample is the source of the 5 T cell receptor beta chains below, sequenced in a study of shared clonotypes between healthy human individuals. Profiled with immunoSEQ multiplex PCR; TCRdb holds only in-frame clones, not every one. The sample yields 2 million to 2.5 million clones, 80% to 95% seen once. Sequenced input: naive CD4+ T cells from PBMCs. Subset reported: CD45RA+ positively selected. These receptors were obtained from a man younger than 35 in good health. Some clones in this sample may be carry-over from other donors' samples.

The gene calls are TRBV6-5 and TRBJ2-1, with 9 nucleotides matching TRBD1. There are 15 residues in the CDR3. The V segment lost 5 bases and the J segment 4 bases; nucleotides outside the gene matches: 6. The germline CDR1 and CDR2 sequences are MNHEY and SVGAGI. Written as DNA, the CDR3 is TGTGCCAGCAGTCGGGGACAGGGTGGTTACAATGAGCAGTTCTTC. Protein product: CASSRGQGGYNEQFF.

This chain uses TRBV19 with TRBJ1-2; possible D gene TRBD1, 5 bases. Germline V gene lookup returns CDR1 LNHDA and CDR2 SQIVND (reference sequence). The CDR3 loop spans 15 amino acids. V shed 5 bases and J shed 2 bases, with 15 bases lying between them. The CDR3 protein is CASSLPAEGNYGYTF. The DNA for the CDR3 is TGTGCCAGTAGTCTACCGGCCGAGGGGAACTATGGCTACACCTTC.

This rearrangement joins TRBV29-1 to TRBJ2-5, with 9 nucleotides matching TRBD1. The CDR3 is 13 amino acids. V shed 8 bases and J 5 bases; nucleotides not matched to a gene: 9. Germline values: CDR1 SQVTM, CDR2 ANQGSEA. CDR3 in DNA: TGCAGCTCCCCCGGGACAGGGATGGAGACCCAGTACTTC. Translating it yields CSSPGTGMETQYF.

This clone has a single count. The V call is TRBV2, the J call TRBJ2-5; 7 positions agree with TRBD1. The V and J ends lost 1 base and 4 bases, in that order; junction bases with no gene match: 6. This CDR3 is 15 amino acids long. Germline loops: CDR1 SNHLY, CDR2 FYNNEI. This CDR3 reads CASSEVDRAPETQYF. DNA of the CDR3: TGTGCCAGCAGTGAAGTCGACAGGGCCCCAGAGACCCAGTACTTC.

The chain carries TRBV29-1 and TRBJ2-7; D is unclear. V was cut by 6 bases and J by 3 bases, with 15 bases left in between. The CDR3 runs to 13 residues. Germline values: CDR1 SQVTM, CDR2 ANQGSEA. CDR3 region: CSVSTQLGYEQYF. Written as DNA, the CDR3 is TGCAGCGTCAGTACCCAGCTTGGCTACGAGCAGTACTTC.